The TCR beta chain described here comes from a study of T cells in Graves' hyperthyroidism and ophthalmopathy. About the research overall: Sampling of peripheral blood happened at initial diagnosis, prior to any treatment.

Fresh 10 ml peripheral blood yielded PBMCs. V lost 3 bases, J lost 3 bases, and 10 bases stayed unmatched. Germline V gene sequence: CDR1 LNHNV, CDR2 YYDKDF (reference sequence). The CDR3 has 16 residues. This clonotype showed up many times. Amplified regions were TCR beta CDR3 sequences from RNA transcripts. During a first-round RT-PCR of the TCR CDR3, the HTBI primer set was used. TCRdb passed the multiplex PCR reads through MiXCR, listing each CDR3 protein once. Among 270,000 or so distinct CDR3 sequences listed, approximately 26% were seen once. V gene TRBV15 combines with J gene TRBJ2-7; 8 bases line up with TRBD2. Sample: blood. This sequence was found in a middle-aged man with Graves' hyperthyroidism that later progressed to Graves' ophthalmopathy. Here the CDR3 reads CATSRRLALHRYEQYF. The CDR3 nucleotides are TGTGCCACCAGCAGGCGACTAGCGCTCCACCGCTACGAGCAGTACTTC.